The clone carrying this TCR beta chain was observed once. The data originate from a study of blood T cell repertoires in COVID-19. The CDR3 is made up of 17 amino acids. Trimming at V came to 3 bases and at J to 0 bases, leaving 3 bases not matched to a gene. Germline V gene lookup returns CDR1 SGHKS and CDR2 YYEKEE (reference sequence). Repertoires were generated with immunoSEQ multiplex PCR, while TCRdb's copy carries only in-frame clones and drops some. The table shows 25,000 to 35,000 clones, with almost 90% occurring only once. This clonotype originated in a human donor in a cohort sampled during active COVID-19. The sequenced sample consisted of peripheral blood. This chain connects TRBV5-5 to TRBJ2-3; 14 nucleotides align to TRBD2. CDR3: CASSSGLAGVSTDTQYF. In DNA form, the CDR3 reads TGTGCCAGCAGCTCGGGACTAGCGGGGGTCAGCACAGATACGCAGTATTTT.